This T cell receptor (beta chain) was documented in a study of T cell repertoires in cytomegalovirus infection. Across the study: Both CMV infection and a matching HLA type were indicated by public TCR beta signatures. Whole-study findings and limits: Clonotypes of TCR beta that were HLA-C-restricted and CMV-specific dominated the ex vivo response. Frequencies of public TCR beta families were cumulated, and this identified carriers of CMV plus the relevant HLA.

Worth noting for this clonotype: Antigen unknown.

TCRdb fed the reads into MiXCR, producing one record per CDR3 protein. The sample records around 94,000 distinct CDR3 sequences, approximately 15% being singletons. The sequencing input was PBMCs. This sequence was found in a human donor in good health (CMV status not recorded). Some clones in this sample may be carry-over from other donors' samples.

The CDR3 sequence is CSVEDRMYQETQYF. Here the CDR3 DNA reads TGCAGCGTTGAAGACAGGATGTACCAAGAGACCCAGTACTTC. This chain uses TRBV29-1 with TRBJ2-5; D uncertain. Germline V gene data show CDR1 as SQVTM and CDR2 as ANQGSEA. CDR3 length: 14 amino acids. With 0 bases removed from V and 0 bases from J, the gap between germline ends came to 8 bases.